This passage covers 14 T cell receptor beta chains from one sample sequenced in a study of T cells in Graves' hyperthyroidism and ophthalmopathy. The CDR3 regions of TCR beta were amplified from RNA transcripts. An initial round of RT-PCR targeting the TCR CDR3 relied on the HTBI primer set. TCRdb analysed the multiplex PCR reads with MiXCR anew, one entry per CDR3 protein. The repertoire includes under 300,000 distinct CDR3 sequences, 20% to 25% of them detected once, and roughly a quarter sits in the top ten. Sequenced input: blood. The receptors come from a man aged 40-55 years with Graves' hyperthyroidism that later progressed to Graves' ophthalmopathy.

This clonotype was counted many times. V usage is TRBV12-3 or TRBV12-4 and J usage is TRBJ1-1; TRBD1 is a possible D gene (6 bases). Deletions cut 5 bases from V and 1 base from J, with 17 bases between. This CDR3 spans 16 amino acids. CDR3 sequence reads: CASSTRGLSGNTEAFF. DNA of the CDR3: TGTGCCAGCAGTACGCGGGGGCTTAGTGGGAACACTGAAGCTTTCTTT.

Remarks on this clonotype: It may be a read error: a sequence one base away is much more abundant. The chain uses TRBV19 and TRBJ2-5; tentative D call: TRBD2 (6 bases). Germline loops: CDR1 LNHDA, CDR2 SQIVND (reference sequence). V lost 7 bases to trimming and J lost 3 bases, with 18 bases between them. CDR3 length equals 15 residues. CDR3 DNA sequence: TGTGCCAGTACCCCGACTGGCGGGAAGGAAGAGACCCAGTACTTC. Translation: CASTPTGGKEETQYF. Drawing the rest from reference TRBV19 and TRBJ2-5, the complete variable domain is DGGITQSPKYLFRKEGQNVTLSCEQNLNHDAMYWYRQDPGQGLRLIYYSQIVNDFQKGDIAEGYSVSREKKESFPLTVTSAQKNPTAFYLCASTPTGGKEETQYFGPGTRLLVL.

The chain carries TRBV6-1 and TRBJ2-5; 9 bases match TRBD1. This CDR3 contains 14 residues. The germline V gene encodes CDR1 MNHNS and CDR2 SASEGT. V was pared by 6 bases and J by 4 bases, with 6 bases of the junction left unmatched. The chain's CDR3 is CASRRNRGRETQYF. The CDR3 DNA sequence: TGTGCCAGCAGACGGAACAGGGGGCGAGAGACCCAGTACTTC.

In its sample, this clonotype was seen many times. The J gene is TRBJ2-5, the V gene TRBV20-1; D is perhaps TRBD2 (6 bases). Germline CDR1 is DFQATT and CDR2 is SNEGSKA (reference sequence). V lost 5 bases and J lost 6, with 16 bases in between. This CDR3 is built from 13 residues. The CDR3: CSAGTTSPKTQYF. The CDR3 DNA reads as TGCAGTGCTGGAACGACTAGTCCCAAGACCCAGTACTTC.

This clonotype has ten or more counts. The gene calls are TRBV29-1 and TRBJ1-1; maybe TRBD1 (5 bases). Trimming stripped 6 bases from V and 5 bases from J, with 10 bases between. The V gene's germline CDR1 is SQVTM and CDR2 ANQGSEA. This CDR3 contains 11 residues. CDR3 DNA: TGCAGCGTGGGGGAAGGAACTGAAGCTTTCTTT. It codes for CSVGEGTEAFF.

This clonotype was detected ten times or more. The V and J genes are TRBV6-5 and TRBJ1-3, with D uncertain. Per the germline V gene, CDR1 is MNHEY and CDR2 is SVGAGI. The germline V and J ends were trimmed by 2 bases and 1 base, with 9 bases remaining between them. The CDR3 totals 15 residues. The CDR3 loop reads CASSYPQTSGNTIYF. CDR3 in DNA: TGTGCCAGCAGTTACCCTCAGACATCTGGAAACACCATATATTTT.

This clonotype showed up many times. The CDR3 sequence: CVIARLTTNTGELFF. CDR3 sequence (DNA): TGTGTCATAGCGAGGCTGACCACGAACACCGGGGAGCTGTTTTTT. V is TRBV7-9 and J is TRBJ2-2; possibly TRBD2 for D (5 bases). CDR3 length: 15 residues. From germline, CDR1 is SEHNR and CDR2 FQNEAQ (reference sequence).

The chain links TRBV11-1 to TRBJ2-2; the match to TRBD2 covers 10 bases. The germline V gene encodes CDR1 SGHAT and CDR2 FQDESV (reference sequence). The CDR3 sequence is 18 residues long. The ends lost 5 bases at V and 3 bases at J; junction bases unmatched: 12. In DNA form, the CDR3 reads TGTGCCAGCAGCGACCCCTCTAGCGGGAGATCCGACACCGGGGAGCTGTTTTTT. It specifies CASSDPSSGRSDTGELFF.

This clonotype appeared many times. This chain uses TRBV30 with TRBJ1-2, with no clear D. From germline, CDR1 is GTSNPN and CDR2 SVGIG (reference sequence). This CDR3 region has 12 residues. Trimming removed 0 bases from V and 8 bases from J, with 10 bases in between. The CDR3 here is CAWSVLGFGYTF. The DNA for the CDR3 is TGTGCCTGGAGTGTATTGGGCTTCGGCTACACCTTC.

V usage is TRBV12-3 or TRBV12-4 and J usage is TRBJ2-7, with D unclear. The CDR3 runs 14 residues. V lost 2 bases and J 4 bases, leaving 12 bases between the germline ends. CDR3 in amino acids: CASSLLGSFYEQYF. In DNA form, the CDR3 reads TGTGCCAGCAGTTTACTCGGTAGCTTTTACGAGCAGTACTTC.

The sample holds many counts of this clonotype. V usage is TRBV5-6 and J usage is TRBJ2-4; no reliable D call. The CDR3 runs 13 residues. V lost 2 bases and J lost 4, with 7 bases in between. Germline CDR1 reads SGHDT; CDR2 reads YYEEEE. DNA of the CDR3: TGTGCCAGCAGCTTTGACGGAAAAAACATTCAGTACTTC. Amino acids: CASSFDGKNIQYF.

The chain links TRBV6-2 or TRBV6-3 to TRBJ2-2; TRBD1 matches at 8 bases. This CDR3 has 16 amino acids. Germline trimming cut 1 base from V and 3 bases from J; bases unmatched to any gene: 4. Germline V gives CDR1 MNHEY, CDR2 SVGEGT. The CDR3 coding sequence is TGTGCCAGCAGTTACTGGACAGGGATTTACACCGGGGAGCTGTTTTTT. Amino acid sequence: CASSYWTGIYTGELFF.

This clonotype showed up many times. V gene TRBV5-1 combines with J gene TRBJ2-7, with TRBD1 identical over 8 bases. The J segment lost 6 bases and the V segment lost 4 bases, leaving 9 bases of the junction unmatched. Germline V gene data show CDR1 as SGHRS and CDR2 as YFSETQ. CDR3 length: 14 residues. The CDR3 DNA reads TGCGCCAGCAGCGCCCCCGACAGGGGATCCGAGCAGTACTTC. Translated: CASSAPDRGSEQYF.

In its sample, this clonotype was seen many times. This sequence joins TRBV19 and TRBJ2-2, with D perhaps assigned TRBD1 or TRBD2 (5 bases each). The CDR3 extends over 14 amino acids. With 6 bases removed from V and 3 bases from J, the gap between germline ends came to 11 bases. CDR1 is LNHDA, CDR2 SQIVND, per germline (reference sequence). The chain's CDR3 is CASSRDGYTGELFF. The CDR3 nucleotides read TGTGCCAGTAGCAGGGACGGTTACACCGGGGAGCTGTTTTTT.